This T cell receptor (beta chain) comes out of a study of blood T cell repertoires in COVID-19 (dated by TCRdb to 2018 to 2020). The study in broad terms: Samples covering the acute and convalescent phases of COVID-19 were provided by collaborators in the United States, Italy and Spain. The prospective study material was composed of cDNA or gDNA derived from T cells, B-cell-depleted T cells, or PBMCs. The dataset comprised deeply sampled blood TCRbeta repertoires from subjects exposed to, actively infected with, or recovered from COVID-19. A freely available public database, intended as a resource for researchers studying the immune response to SARS-CoV-2, is where the repertoires were released. Samples came from the ongoing ImmuneRACE study (first 160 participants) plus 1,254 subjects from 6 global collaborators. Sample metadata almost always included a de-identified subject ID, COVID-19 status, age in years and sex. Where available, HLA class I and class II types were taken from metadata supplied by the sample provider and were not determined by assay-based typing. Broader findings and caveats from the paper: How much clinical and demographic metadata was included differed by source and by participant, and the metadata was provided uncurated.

The immunoSEQ Assay, a bias-controlled multiplex PCR, was used to amplify TCRbeta CDR3 regions from genomic DNA. In the original analysis: Within the assay, amplification of reference gene primers was used to estimate how many nucleated cells each sample contained. Sequence reads were collapsed and filtered to measure the absolute abundance of every unique TCRbeta CDR3 rearrangement. For each sample, productive Simpson clonality was calculated by taking the square root of Simpson's diversity index across productive rearrangements. TCRdb carries this immuneACCESS record with in-frame sequences only. Its versions omit some clonotypes, under half of them owing to an unresolved V gene in the studies checked, with the rest unexplained. Clone size and the V and J calls come from that table; the DNA yielded D and trimming. Within this sample are 130,000 to 150,000 clones, with just under 85% of them counted one time only. In total, the top ten clones hold approximately 9.2% of the sample.

On this clone itself: This receptor's antigen is unknown. No much larger clone exists at a distance of one base, and base qualities are not known.

In the prospective study, participants were roughly 18 to 90 years old, resided in fewer than 25 geographic areas of the United States, and were enrolled through a virtual design. To assign participants to cohorts, the prospective study relied on clinical history that participants themselves reported in a screening survey and a study questionnaire. Recovered participants in ImmuneRACE Cohort 3 were defined by two consecutive negative NP/OP PCR tests, clearance by a healthcare professional, or resolution of symptoms. In the prospective study, mobile phlebotomists collected whole blood, serum and a nasopharyngeal or oropharyngeal swab from each participant. Prospective study participants could optionally give additional blood draws and questionnaires over an approximately two-month period. Prospective study blood samples were shipped either frozen or at room temperature before DNA extraction. This receptor was obtained from a man in his fifties who had recovered from COVID-19. Material for sequencing was PBMCs or T cells enriched from blood (not recorded which).

The DNA reads as follows: TGCAGCGTTGTAGTAGCGGGGGGGCACACAGATACGCAGTATTTT. It codes for CSVVVAGGHTDTQYF. The chain is made from TRBV29-1 and TRBJ2-3; the central 11 bases match TRBD2. Germline trimming: 4 bases from V, 2 bases from J; junction bases outside gene matches: 5. From a lookup of the germline V gene, CDR1 and CDR2 are SQVTM and ANQGSEA. From its cysteine to its phenylalanine, the CDR3 spans 15 amino acids. Only the CDR3 DNA stays, 45 bases, in frame from base 1.